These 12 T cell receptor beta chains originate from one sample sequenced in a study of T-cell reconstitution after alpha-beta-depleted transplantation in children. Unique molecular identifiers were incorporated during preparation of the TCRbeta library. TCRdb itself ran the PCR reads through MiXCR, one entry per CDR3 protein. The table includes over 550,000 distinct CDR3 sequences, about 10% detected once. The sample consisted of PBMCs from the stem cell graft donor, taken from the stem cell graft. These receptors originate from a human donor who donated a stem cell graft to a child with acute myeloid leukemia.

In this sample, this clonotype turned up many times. The CDR3, as DNA: TGTGCCAGCAGCTTCCCGGGTTTCGACTACAATGAGCAGTTCTTC. Its translation is CASSFPGFDYNEQFF. The chain employs TRBV5-6 and TRBJ2-1; no definite D call. CDR1 is SGHDT and CDR2 is YYEEEE in the germline V gene. CDR3 length equals 15 residues. V was shortened by 2 bases and J by 3 bases, with 12 bases between the two germline ends.

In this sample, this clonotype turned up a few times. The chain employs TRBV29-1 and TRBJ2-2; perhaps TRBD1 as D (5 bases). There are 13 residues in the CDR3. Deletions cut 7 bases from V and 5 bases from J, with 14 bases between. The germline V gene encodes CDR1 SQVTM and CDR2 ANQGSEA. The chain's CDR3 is CSAETDATGELFF. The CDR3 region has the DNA TGCAGCGCCGAGACAGACGCTACCGGGGAGCTGTTTTTT.

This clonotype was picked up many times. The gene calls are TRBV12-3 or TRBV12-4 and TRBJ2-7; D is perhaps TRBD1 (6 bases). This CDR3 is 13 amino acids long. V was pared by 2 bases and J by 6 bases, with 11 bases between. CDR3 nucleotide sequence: TGTGCCAGCAGTTTAAAACAGGGCACCGAGCAGTACTTC. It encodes CASSLKQGTEQYF.

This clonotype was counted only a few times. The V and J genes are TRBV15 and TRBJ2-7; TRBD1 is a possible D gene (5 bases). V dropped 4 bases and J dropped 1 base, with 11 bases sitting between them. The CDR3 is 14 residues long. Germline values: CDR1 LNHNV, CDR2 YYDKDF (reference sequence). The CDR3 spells CATSMPDKSYEQYF. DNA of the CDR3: TGTGCCACCAGCATGCCGGACAAGTCCTACGAGCAGTACTTC.

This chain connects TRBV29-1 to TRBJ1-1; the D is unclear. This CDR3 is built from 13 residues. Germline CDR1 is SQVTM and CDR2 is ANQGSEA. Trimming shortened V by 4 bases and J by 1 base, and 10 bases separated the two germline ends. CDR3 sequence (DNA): TGCAGCGTTGTGGAGAGGCAGAACACTGAAGCTTTCTTT. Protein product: CSVVERQNTEAFF.

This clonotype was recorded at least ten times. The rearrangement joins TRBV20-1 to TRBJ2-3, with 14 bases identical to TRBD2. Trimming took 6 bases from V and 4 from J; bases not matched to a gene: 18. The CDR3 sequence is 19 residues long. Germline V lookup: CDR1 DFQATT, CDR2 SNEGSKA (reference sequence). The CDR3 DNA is TGCAGTGCCGCCAGGCTAGGAGGGACTAGCGGGAGCGCCTCAGATACGCAGTATTTT. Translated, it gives CSAARLGGTSGSASDTQYF.

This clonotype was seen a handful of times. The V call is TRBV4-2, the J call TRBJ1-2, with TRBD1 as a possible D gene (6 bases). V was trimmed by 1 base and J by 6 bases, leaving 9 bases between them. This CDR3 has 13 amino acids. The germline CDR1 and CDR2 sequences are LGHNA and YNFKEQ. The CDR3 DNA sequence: TGTGCCAGCAGCCAAGGGGAGGGGGATGGCTACACCTTC. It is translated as CASSQGEGDGYTF.

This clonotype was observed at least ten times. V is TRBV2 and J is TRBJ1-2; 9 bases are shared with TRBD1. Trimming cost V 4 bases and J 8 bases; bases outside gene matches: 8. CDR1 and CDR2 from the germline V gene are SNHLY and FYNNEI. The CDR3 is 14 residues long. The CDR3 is CASSVGTGYFGYTF. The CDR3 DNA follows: TGTGCCAGCAGTGTGGGGACAGGGTACTTCGGCTACACCTTC.

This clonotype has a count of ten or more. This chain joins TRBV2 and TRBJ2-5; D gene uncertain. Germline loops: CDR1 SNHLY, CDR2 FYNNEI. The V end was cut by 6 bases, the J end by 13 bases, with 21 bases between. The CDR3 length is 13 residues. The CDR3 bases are TGTGCCAGCAGAGGAAATGTTGGGGATCGTTGGTACTTC. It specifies CASRGNVGDRWYF. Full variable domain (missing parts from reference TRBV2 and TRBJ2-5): EPEVTQTPSHQVTQMGQEVILRCVPISNHLYFYWYRQILGQKVEFLVSFYNNEISEKSEIFDDQFSVERPDGSNFTLKIRSTKLEDSAMYFCASRGNVGDRWYFGPGTRLLVL.

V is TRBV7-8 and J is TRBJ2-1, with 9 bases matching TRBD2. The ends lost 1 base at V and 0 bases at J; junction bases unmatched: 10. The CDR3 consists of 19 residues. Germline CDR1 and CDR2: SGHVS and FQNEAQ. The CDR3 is CASSLGSSGAGPSYNEQFF. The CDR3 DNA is TGTGCCAGCAGCTTAGGGTCTAGCGGGGCCGGTCCCTCCTACAATGAGCAGTTCTTC.

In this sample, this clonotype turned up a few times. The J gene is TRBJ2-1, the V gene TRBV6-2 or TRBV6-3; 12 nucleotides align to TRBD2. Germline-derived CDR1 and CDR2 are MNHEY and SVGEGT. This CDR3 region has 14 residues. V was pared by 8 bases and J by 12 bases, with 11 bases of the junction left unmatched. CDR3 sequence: CASGGLAGSFGQFF. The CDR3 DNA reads TGTGCCAGCGGGGGACTAGCGGGTAGCTTTGGGCAGTTCTTC.

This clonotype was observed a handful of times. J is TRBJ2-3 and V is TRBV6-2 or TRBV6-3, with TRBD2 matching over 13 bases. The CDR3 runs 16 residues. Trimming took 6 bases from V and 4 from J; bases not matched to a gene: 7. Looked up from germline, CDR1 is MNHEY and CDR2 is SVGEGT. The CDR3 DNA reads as TGTGCCAGCAGAGGGACTAGCGGGATATCAGCAGATACGCAGTATTTT. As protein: CASRGTSGISADTQYF.